Each of the 18 T cell receptor beta chains below was sequenced from the same sample in a study of response to subunit inactivated influenza vaccine. TCRdb used MiXCR to reprocess the RT-PCR reads, holding one entry per CDR3 protein. This table holds around 500,000 distinct CDR3 sequences, approximately 11% found once. The sample consisted of PBMCs from blood, taken about 6 weeks after vaccination. The origin of the receptors is a man between 50 and 59 years old who received an inactivated influenza vaccine.

The sample holds a few counts of this clonotype. V is TRBV3-1 and J is TRBJ2-7, with D unclear. The germline V and J ends were trimmed by 4 bases and 2 bases, with 12 bases remaining between them. This CDR3 spans 14 amino acids. CDR1 and CDR2 (germline): LGHDT, YNNKEL (reference sequence). CDR3 sequence (DNA): TGTGCCAGCAGCCTGCTGACAAATACCTACGAGCAGTACTTC. Protein sequence: CASSLLTNTYEQYF.

This clonotype was counted ten times or more. The chain recombines TRBV29-1 with TRBJ2-5, with TRBD2 matching 14 bases. Trimming at V came to 4 bases and at J to 4 bases, leaving 2 bases not matched to a gene. Germline-derived CDR1 and CDR2 are SQVTM and ANQGSEA. This CDR3 is 14 amino acids long. CDR3 sequence (DNA): TGCAGCGTTGCGGGGACTAGCGGGAGAGAGACCCAGTACTTC. This gives the protein CSVAGTSGRETQYF.

There are a few counts of this clonotype. CDR3 region: CASSFYGGHTGELFF. For the CDR3, the DNA is TGTGCCAGCAGCTTCTATGGAGGGCACACCGGGGAGCTGTTTTTT. The chain couples TRBV5-5 to TRBJ2-2; a possible D gene is TRBD2 (6 bases). V was cut by 2 bases and J by 3 bases, with 11 bases left in between. CDR1 is SGHKS and CDR2 is YYEKEE in the germline V gene (reference sequence). This CDR3 comprises 15 residues. Full variable domain (outside the CDR3, taken from reference TRBV5-5 and TRBJ2-2): DAGVTQSPTHLIKTRGQQVTLRCSPISGHKSVSWYQQVLGQGPQFIFQYYEKEERGRGNFPDRFSARQFPNYSSELNVNALLLGDSALYLCASSFYGGHTGELFFGEGSRLTVL.

The rearrangement links TRBV27 to TRBJ2-7; 11 bases are a match to TRBD2. This CDR3 is 15 amino acids long. Germline V gene data show CDR1 as MNHEY and CDR2 as SMNVEV (reference sequence). J lost 5 bases, V lost 5 bases, and 8 bases had no gene match. Here the CDR3 reads CASSAGTSGLNEQYF. The DNA for the CDR3 is TGTGCCAGCAGTGCAGGGACTAGCGGTCTAAACGAGCAGTACTTC.

This clonotype showed up many times. The chain combines TRBV4-3 with TRBJ1-4; D gene ambiguous. Looked up from germline, CDR1 is LGHNA and CDR2 is YSLEER. Deletions cut 0 bases from V and 8 bases from J, with 7 bases between. CDR3 length: 13 amino acids. The DNA of the CDR3 is TGCGCCAGCAGCCAAGATTTGGCAGAAAAACTGTTTTTT. Amino acid sequence: CASSQDLAEKLFF.

The rearrangement joins TRBV5-1 to TRBJ2-6, with a weak D call TRBD1 (6 bases). This CDR3 has 19 residues. The V end was cut by 3 bases, the J end by 0 bases, with 19 bases between. CDR1 and CDR2 (germline): SGHRS, YFSETQ. CDR3 sequence (DNA): TGCGCCAGCAGCTCTGGGGGCTCTTTTAGTTCCTCTGGGGCCAACGTCCTGACTTTC. Its protein is CASSSGGSFSSSGANVLTF.

This clonotype was detected once. The chain employs TRBV6-2 or TRBV6-3 and TRBJ2-7, with D uncertain. V was clipped by 3 bases and J by 0 bases, with 6 bases between them. This CDR3 spans 13 amino acids. Germline V gene data show CDR1 as MNHEY and CDR2 as SVGEGT. The CDR3 DNA reads TGTGCCAGCAGTTATGCGGACTCCTACGAGCAGTACTTC. Protein sequence: CASSYADSYEQYF.

This clonotype was detected only a few times. The chain has TRBV9 and TRBJ2-5; D tentatively reads TRBD1 or TRBD2 (6 bases each). The CDR3 is 15 amino acids. V shed 3 bases and J shed 2 bases, with 14 bases lying between them. Germline assignment: CDR1 SGDLS and CDR2 YYNGEE. The CDR3 here is CASSDVGGLQETQYF. The CDR3 nucleotides read TGTGCCAGCAGCGACGTGGGGGGCCTTCAAGAGACCCAGTACTTC. The whole variable domain, filled in from reference TRBV9 and TRBJ2-5, reads DSGVTQTPKHLITATGQRVTLRCSPRSGDLSVYWYQQSLDQGLQFLIQYYNGEERAKGNILERFSAQQFPDLHSELNLSSLELGDSALYFCASSDVGGLQETQYFGPGTRLLVL.

This clonotype has a handful of counts. The CDR3 region is CASSLYRGGPTYNEQFF. CDR3 sequence (DNA): TGTGCCAGCAGTTTATACAGGGGCGGGCCAACTTACAATGAGCAGTTCTTC. The chain has TRBV12-3 or TRBV12-4 and TRBJ2-1; 7 nucleotides match TRBD1. The J segment lost 4 bases and the V segment lost 2 bases, leaving 11 bases of the junction unmatched. The CDR3 consists of 17 residues.

This clonotype was recorded many times. This chain joins TRBV20-1 and TRBJ1-1; a possible D gene is TRBD1 (6 bases). The CDR3 runs 12 residues. Germline V gives CDR1 DFQATT, CDR2 SNEGSKA (reference sequence). The CDR3 sequence: CVRDISNTEAFF. Written as DNA, the CDR3 is TGCGTAAGGGACATCTCGAACACTGAAGCTTTCTTT.

This clonotype was seen a few times. The rearrangement uses TRBV7-9 and TRBJ1-1; possibly TRBD1 for D (6 bases). This CDR3 contains 13 residues. Trimming stripped 5 bases from V and 5 bases from J, with 12 bases between. The germline V gene has CDR1 SEHNR and CDR2 FQNEAQ (reference sequence). The CDR3: CASSPTQGTEAFF. CDR3 in DNA: TGTGCCAGCAGCCCGACCCAGGGGACTGAAGCTTTCTTT.

This clonotype showed up many times. The gene calls are TRBV20-1 and TRBJ1-5, with TRBD1 as a possible D gene (6 bases). The germline V gene has CDR1 DFQATT and CDR2 SNEGSKA (reference sequence). Trimming removed 3 bases from V and 0 bases from J, with 18 bases in between. The CDR3 spans 17 residues. In DNA form, the CDR3 reads TGCAGTGCTAGTGTGGTGTCAGGGGCTTCTAGCAATCAGCCCCAGCATTTT. Translated, it gives CSASVVSGASSNQPQHF.

This clonotype was seen many times. CDR3 sequence: CASSLDTNNEQFF. The CDR3 DNA reads TGTGCCAGCAGCTTGGACACGAACAATGAGCAGTTCTTC. The chain employs TRBV7-6 and TRBJ2-1, with a weak D call TRBD1 (5 bases). V gave up 3 bases and J gave up 5 bases, with 8 bases separating them. This CDR3 region has 13 residues. Germline loops: CDR1 SGHVS, CDR2 FNYEAQ. The complete variable domain, with remaining parts taken from reference TRBV7-6 and TRBJ2-1, reads GAGVSQSPRYKVTKRGQDVALRCDPISGHVSLYWYRQALGQGPEFLTYFNYEAQQDKSGLPNDRFSAERPEGSISTLTIQRTEQRDSAMYRCASSLDTNNEQFFGPGTRLTVL.

This clonotype was found many times. The V gene is TRBV5-5, the J gene TRBJ2-6; 12 positions agree with TRBD1. V gave up 2 bases and J gave up 4 bases; unmatched junction bases: 7. The CDR3 runs to 18 residues. Germline CDR1 is SGHKS and CDR2 is YYEKEE (reference sequence). CDR3 in amino acids: CASSFPGTGGSGANVLTF. CDR3 DNA sequence: TGTGCCAGCAGCTTTCCTGGGACAGGGGGCTCCGGGGCCAACGTCCTGACTTTC.

J is TRBJ2-3 and V is TRBV9; TRBD2 agrees at 8 bases. The CDR3 extends over 16 amino acids. Germline V gene data show CDR1 as SGDLS and CDR2 as YYNGEE. V was pared by 0 bases and J by 6 bases, with 9 bases of the junction left unmatched. The CDR3 loop is CASSVATRGVGDTQYF. In DNA form, the CDR3 reads TGTGCCAGCAGCGTAGCTACGCGGGGGGTTGGGGATACGCAGTATTTT.

The sample holds a few counts of this clonotype. The chain couples TRBV7-6 to TRBJ2-7; 9 bases map to TRBD1. This CDR3 spans 20 amino acids. The germline gives CDR1 SGHVS, CDR2 FNYEAQ. The V gene end was trimmed by 2 bases and the J gene end by 2 bases; junction bases not matched to a gene: 19. CDR3 in amino acids: CASSLKAGQGHSTLTYEQYF. The CDR3 DNA follows: TGTGCCAGCAGCTTAAAGGCGGGACAGGGTCACTCTACTCTTACCTACGAGCAGTACTTC.

The chain carries TRBV29-1 and TRBJ2-7; D gene uncertain. Germline V gene lookup returns CDR1 SQVTM and CDR2 ANQGSEA. The V end was cut by 7 bases, the J end by 2 bases, with 12 bases between. The CDR3 spans 12 residues. The CDR3 DNA reads TGCAGCGCGGGCCTAGGGACCTACGAGCAGTACTTC. Translating it yields CSAGLGTYEQYF.

This CDR3 is CASSLLEWGSNTGELFF. The CDR3 nucleotides read TGTGCCAGCAGCTTGCTTGAGTGGGGCAGTAACACCGGGGAGCTGTTTTTT. The genes are TRBV5-4 and TRBJ2-2; D possibly corresponds to TRBD1 (5 bases). Germline V gene sequence: CDR1 SGHNT, CDR2 YYREEE (reference sequence). Between the trimmed V and J ends, which lost 1 base and 2 bases, there was a span of 15 bases. This CDR3 has 17 residues. The full variable domain, its missing parts supplied by reference TRBV5-4 and TRBJ2-2, is ETGVTQSPTHLIKTRGQQVTLRCSSQSGHNTVSWYQQALGQGPQFIFQYYREEENGRGNFPPRFSGLQFPNYSSELNVNALELDDSALYLCASSLLEWGSNTGELFFGEGSRLTVL.